The 20 T cell receptor beta chains given below trace back to one sample, sequenced in a study of cytomegalovirus exposure and HLA in healthy donors. This PCR relied on a set of 60 Vbeta primers and 13 Jbeta primers. Libraries were prepared by immunoSEQ multiplex PCR; TCRdb keeps only in-frame clonotypes and omits some of them. The data hold about 120,000 clones, with 65% to 80% observed a single time. Sequenced: PBMCs. The receptors originated from a woman aged 40 to 50 in good health and CMV-seropositive.

The J gene is TRBJ2-1, the V gene TRBV10-2; 9 nucleotides agree with TRBD2. The CDR3 runs 13 residues. CDR1 and CDR2 from the germline V gene are WSHSY and SAAADI. Germline trimming cut 7 bases from V and 8 bases from J; bases unmatched to any gene: 6. The CDR3 sequence is CASKAGGRDEQFF. DNA for the CDR3: TGCGCCAGCAAAGCGGGGGGTAGGGATGAGCAGTTCTTC.

The rearrangement joins TRBV11-2 to TRBJ2-7; unclear D gene. Germline loops: CDR1 SGHAT, CDR2 FQNNGV. V shed 5 bases and J shed 1 base, with 3 bases lying between them. CDR3 length: 11 residues. The CDR3 loop is CASSASYEQYF. DNA for the CDR3: TGTGCCAGCAGCGCGTCCTACGAGCAGTACTTC.

The chain couples TRBV13 to TRBJ2-7; D is perhaps TRBD2 (6 bases). Germline V gene sequence: CDR1 PRHDT, CDR2 FYEKMQ (reference sequence). The CDR3 loop spans 15 amino acids. V gave up 5 bases and J gave up 0 bases, with 14 bases separating them. The CDR3 DNA follows: TGTGCCAGCAGCATCCTCCGGGACTCCTCCTACGAGCAGTACTTC. Translating gives CASSILRDSSYEQYF. Variable domain in full (rest from reference TRBV13 and TRBJ2-7): AAGVIQSPRHLIKEKRETATLKCYPIPRHDTVYWYQQGPGQDPQFLISFYEKMQSDKGSIPDRFSAQQFSDYHSELNMSSLELGDSALYFCASSILRDSSYEQYFGPGTRLTVT.

The rearrangement uses TRBV19 and TRBJ2-5, with TRBD2 identical over 15 bases. The junction had 12 bases not matched to a gene; V was cut back by 6 bases and J by 4 bases. Germline loops: CDR1 LNHDA, CDR2 SQIVND (reference sequence). This CDR3 is 18 amino acids long. The CDR3 nucleotides read TGTGCCAGTAGGAACACCGGGACTAGCGGGGGGTATGGAGAGACCCAGTACTTC. Translation gives CASRNTGTSGGYGETQYF.

The chain uses TRBV4-3 and TRBJ2-7, with TRBD1 as a possible D gene (7 bases). V dropped 0 bases and J dropped 2 bases, with 14 bases sitting between them. Germline V lookup: CDR1 LGHNA, CDR2 YSLEER. The length of the CDR3 is 16 residues. The CDR3 DNA reads TGCGCCAGCAGCCAAGATAGGAGGGGGCCTACCTACGAGCAGTACTTC. Residues: CASSQDRRGPTYEQYF.

This clone was seen more than once but under ten times. V gene TRBV19 combines with J gene TRBJ1-1; 8 bases are a match to TRBD1. The CDR3 runs to 16 residues. CDR1 and CDR2 (germline): LNHDA, SQIVND (reference sequence). Unmatched junction bases numbered 8, after V lost 0 bases and J lost 5 bases. The CDR3 coding sequence is TGTGCCAGTAGTATAGACAGGGGGCTATCTTTGACTGAAGCTTTCTTT. It is translated as CASSIDRGLSLTEAFF.

This chain links TRBV28 with TRBJ1-5, with 10 bases fitting TRBD1. V lost 6 bases and J lost 2; bases outside the gene matches: 7. Germline CDR1 MDHEN, CDR2 SYDVKM. The length of the CDR3 is 16 residues. CDR3 protein: CASRGTGTGGNQPQHF. In nucleotides, the CDR3 is TGTGCCAGCAGGGGAACCGGGACAGGGGGCAATCAGCCCCAGCATTTT.

This chain joins TRBV4-3 and TRBJ2-7, with a possible D match to TRBD1 (5 bases). The length of the CDR3 is 16 residues. Trimming removed 0 bases from V and 3 bases from J, with 15 bases in between. Germline V CDR1 and CDR2: LGHNA, YSLEER. CDR3 sequence: CASSQDYRSNFYEQYF. Written as DNA, the CDR3 is TGCGCCAGCAGCCAAGATTACAGGTCCAATTTCTACGAGCAGTACTTC.

The rearrangement joins TRBV7-3 to TRBJ2-5; D may be TRBD2 (6 bases). The CDR3 sequence is 14 residues long. The V end lost 3 bases, the J end lost 1 base, and 9 bases lay between the germline ends. The germline CDR1 and CDR2 sequences are SGHTA and FQGTGA. CDR3 bases: TGTGCCAGCAGCTTCGACGGGGGCCAAGAGACCCAGTACTTC. The encoded protein is CASSFDGGQETQYF.

CDR3 residues: CASSAQNQETQYF. DNA of the CDR3: TGTGCCAGCAGCGCACAAAACCAAGAGACCCAGTACTTC. The chain is built from TRBV9 and TRBJ2-5, with unresolved D. The germline V gene has CDR1 SGDLS and CDR2 YYNGEE. Trimming pared 3 bases from V and 0 bases from J, leaving 6 bases between. CDR3 length: 13 residues. Together with reference TRBV9 and TRBJ2-5, the CDR3 gives the full variable domain: DSGVTQTPKHLITATGQRVTLRCSPRSGDLSVYWYQQSLDQGLQFLIQYYNGEERAKGNILERFSAQQFPDLHSELNLSSLELGDSALYFCASSAQNQETQYFGPGTRLLVL.

V is TRBV9 and J is TRBJ2-3, with D maybe TRBD1 (6 bases). Trimming stripped 0 bases from V and 4 bases from J, with 12 bases between. The germline gives CDR1 SGDLS, CDR2 YYNGEE. The CDR3 sequence is 15 residues long. In DNA, the CDR3 is TGTGCCAGCAGCGTAGAACAGGGTAAGGCAGATACGCAGTATTTT. Encoded protein: CASSVEQGKADTQYF.

The chain is built from TRBV7-9 and TRBJ2-3; tentatively, D is TRBD2 (6 bases). Germline-derived CDR1 and CDR2 are SEHNR and FQNEAQ (reference sequence). The V gene lost 6 bases and the J gene lost 1 base, with 17 bases spanning the gap. This CDR3 has 16 residues. In DNA form, the CDR3 reads TGTGCCAGCAGAGGGGACTTTCCGTATGGCACAGATACGCAGTATTTT. The encoded protein is CASRGDFPYGTDTQYF.

The CDR3 region is CASSAQGAGFNEQFF. The CDR3 bases are TGTGCCAGCAGCGCTCAAGGGGCAGGATTTAATGAGCAGTTCTTC. The J gene is TRBJ2-1, the V gene TRBV9; D is perhaps TRBD1 (5 bases). Looked up from germline, CDR1 is SGDLS and CDR2 is YYNGEE. The CDR3 length is 15 residues. The ends were cut back, 3 bases at V and 7 bases at J, with 17 bases in the middle.

The gene calls are TRBV5-4 and TRBJ2-5; 12 positions match TRBD2. The germline V gene encodes CDR1 SGHNT and CDR2 YYREEE (reference sequence). CDR3 size: 15 residues. J lost 5 bases, V lost 4 bases, and 6 bases had no gene match. The CDR3 loop reads CASSIRLAGAETQYF. The DNA of the CDR3 is TGTGCCAGCAGCATAAGACTAGCGGGAGCGGAGACCCAGTACTTC.

V and J are TRBV28 and TRBJ2-2; 8 bases match TRBD2. Trimming removed 6 bases from V and 8 bases from J; junction bases left unmatched: 17. CDR1 is MDHEN and CDR2 is SYDVKM in the germline V gene. The CDR3 contains 17 residues. This chain's CDR3 is CASSPASGRKVRGELFF. Here the CDR3 DNA reads TGTGCCAGCAGCCCTGCCAGCGGGAGAAAAGTTAGGGGGGAGCTGTTTTTT.

This chain joins TRBV9 and TRBJ2-2, with D possibly being TRBD1 (6 bases). Per germline, CDR1 SGDLS and CDR2 YYNGEE. The CDR3 covers 15 residues. The V and J ends lost 4 bases and 5 bases respectively, with 15 bases between them. The CDR3 loop reads CASSPTQGSTGELFF. Written as DNA, the CDR3 is TGTGCCAGCAGCCCTACACAGGGTTCAACCGGGGAGCTGTTTTTT.

The V and J genes are TRBV6-5 and TRBJ2-5, with a possible D match to TRBD2 (6 bases). From germline, CDR1 is MNHEY and CDR2 SVGAGI. V was trimmed by 6 bases and J by 7 bases, leaving 15 bases between them. CDR3 length equals 13 residues. The CDR3 nucleotides read TGTGCCAGCAGGACCCGGGGAGGCGGGACCCAGTACTTC. Its protein product is CASRTRGGGTQYF.

The chain joins TRBV13 to TRBJ1-2; D is unclear. This CDR3 is built from 12 residues. Germline V lookup: CDR1 PRHDT, CDR2 FYEKMQ (reference sequence). Trimming took 5 bases from V and 6 from J, leaving 10 bases between them. The CDR3, as DNA: TGTGCCAGCAGCCGAGGGCCGGATGGCTACACCTTC. Translating it yields CASSRGPDGYTF.

The chain couples TRBV6-5 to TRBJ2-7, with a weak D call TRBD1 (7 bases). From germline, CDR1 is MNHEY and CDR2 SVGAGI. Trimming pared 0 bases from V and 4 bases from J, leaving 10 bases between. The length of the CDR3 is 14 residues. CDR3 in amino acids: CASSYSQGGYEQYF. As DNA, the CDR3 is TGTGCCAGCAGTTACTCTCAGGGGGGTTACGAGCAGTACTTC.

This clone was counted between two and nine times. CDR3 residues: CASSQEYKQGYGYTF. The CDR3 bases are TGTGCCAGCAGCCAAGAGTACAAACAGGGGTACGGCTACACCTTC. The chain combines TRBV5-4 with TRBJ1-2; 7 bases align to TRBD1. The length of the CDR3 is 15 residues. CDR1 SGHNT and CDR2 YYREEE come from the germline V gene (reference sequence). J gave up 8 bases and V 4 bases, and 14 bases lay outside the gene matches.